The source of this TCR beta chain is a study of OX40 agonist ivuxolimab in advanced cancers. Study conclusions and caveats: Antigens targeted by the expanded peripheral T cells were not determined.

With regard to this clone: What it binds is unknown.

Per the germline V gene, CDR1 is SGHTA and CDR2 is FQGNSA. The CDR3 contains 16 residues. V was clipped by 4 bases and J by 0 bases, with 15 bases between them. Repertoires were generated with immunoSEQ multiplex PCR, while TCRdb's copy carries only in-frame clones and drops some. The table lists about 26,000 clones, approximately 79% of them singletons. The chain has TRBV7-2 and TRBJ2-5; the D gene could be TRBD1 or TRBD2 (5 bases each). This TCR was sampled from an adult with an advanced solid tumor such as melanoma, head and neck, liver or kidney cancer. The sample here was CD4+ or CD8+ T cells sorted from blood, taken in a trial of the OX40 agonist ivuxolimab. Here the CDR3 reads CASSSRTGPYQETQYF. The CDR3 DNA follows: TGTGCCAGCAGCTCCCGTACGGGACCGTACCAAGAGACCCAGTACTTC.